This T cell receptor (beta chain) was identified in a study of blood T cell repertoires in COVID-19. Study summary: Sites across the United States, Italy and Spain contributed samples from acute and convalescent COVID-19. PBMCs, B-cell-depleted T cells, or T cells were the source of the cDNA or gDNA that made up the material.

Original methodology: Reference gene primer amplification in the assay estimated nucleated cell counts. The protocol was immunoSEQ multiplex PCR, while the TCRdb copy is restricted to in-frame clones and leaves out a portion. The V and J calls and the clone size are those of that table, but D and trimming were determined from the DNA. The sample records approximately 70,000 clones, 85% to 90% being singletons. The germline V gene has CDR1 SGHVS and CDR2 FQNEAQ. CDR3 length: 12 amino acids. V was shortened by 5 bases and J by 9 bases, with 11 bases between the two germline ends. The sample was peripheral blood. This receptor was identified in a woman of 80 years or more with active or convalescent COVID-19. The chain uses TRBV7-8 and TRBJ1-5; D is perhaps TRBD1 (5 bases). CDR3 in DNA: TGTGCCAGCAGCCAAGACAGTCTGCCCCAGCATTTT. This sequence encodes CASSQDSLPQHF.